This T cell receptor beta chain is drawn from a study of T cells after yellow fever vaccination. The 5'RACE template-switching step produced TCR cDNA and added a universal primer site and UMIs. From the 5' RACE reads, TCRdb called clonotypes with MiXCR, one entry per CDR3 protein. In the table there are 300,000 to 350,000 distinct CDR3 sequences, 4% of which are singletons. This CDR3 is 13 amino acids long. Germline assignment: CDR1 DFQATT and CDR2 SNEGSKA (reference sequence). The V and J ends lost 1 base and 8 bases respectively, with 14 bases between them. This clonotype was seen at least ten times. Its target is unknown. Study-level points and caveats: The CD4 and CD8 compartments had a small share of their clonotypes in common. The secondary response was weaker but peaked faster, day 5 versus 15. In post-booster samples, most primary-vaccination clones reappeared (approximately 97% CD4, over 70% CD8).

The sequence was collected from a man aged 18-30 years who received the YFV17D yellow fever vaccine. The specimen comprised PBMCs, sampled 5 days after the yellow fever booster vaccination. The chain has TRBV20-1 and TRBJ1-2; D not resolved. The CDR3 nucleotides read TGCAGTGCTAGAGTAGGCAGGCCTATGGGCTACACCTTC. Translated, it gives CSARVGRPMGYTF.